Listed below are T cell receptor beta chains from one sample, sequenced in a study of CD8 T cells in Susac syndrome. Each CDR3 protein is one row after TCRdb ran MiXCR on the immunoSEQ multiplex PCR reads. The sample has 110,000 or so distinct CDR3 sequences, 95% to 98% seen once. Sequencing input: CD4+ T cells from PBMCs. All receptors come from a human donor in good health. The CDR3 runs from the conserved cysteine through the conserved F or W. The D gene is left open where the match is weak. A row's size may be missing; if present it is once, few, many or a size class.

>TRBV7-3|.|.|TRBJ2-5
CASSLGPQETQYF
TGTGCCAGCAGCTTGGGCCCCCAAGAGACCCAGTACTTC
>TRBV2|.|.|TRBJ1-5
CASSPVGGSSQPQHF
TGTGCCAGCAGCCCTGTCGGGGGGAGCTCTCAGCCCCAGCATTTT
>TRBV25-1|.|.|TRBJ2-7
CASSESGGTPYEQYF
TGTGCCAGCAGTGAATCTGGCGGGACCCCCTACGAGCAGTACTTC
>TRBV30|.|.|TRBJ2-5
CAWTRNRSFQETQYF
TGTGCCTGGACTCGGAACAGAAGCTTCCAAGAGACCCAGTACTTC
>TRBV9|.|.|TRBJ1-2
CASRGRGYTF
TGTGCCAGCAGAGGGAGAGGCTACACCTTC
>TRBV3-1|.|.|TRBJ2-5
CASSQGGGRIETQYF
TGTGCCAGCAGCCAAGGAGGTGGGAGGATTGAGACCCAGTACTTC
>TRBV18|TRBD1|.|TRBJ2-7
CASSPPSRTGLSSYEQYF
TGTGCCAGCTCTCCCCCCTCGAGGACAGGTTTAAGCTCCTACGAGCAGTACTTC
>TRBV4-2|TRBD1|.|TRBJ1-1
CASSHLTRTGNSEAFF
TGTGCCAGCAGCCATCTCACGAGGACAGGAAACAGTGAAGCTTTCTTT
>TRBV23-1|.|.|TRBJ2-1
CASSQSASAPSHNEQFF
TGCGCCAGCAGTCAATCGGCTAGCGCCCCGAGCCACAATGAGCAGTTCTTC
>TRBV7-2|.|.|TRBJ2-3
CASTPRGYTQYF
TGTGCCAGCACCCCAAGGGGGTATACGCAGTATTTT
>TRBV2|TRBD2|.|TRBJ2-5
CASSPGTSAFETQYF
TGTGCCAGCAGCCCCGGGACTAGCGCATTTGAGACCCAGTACTTC
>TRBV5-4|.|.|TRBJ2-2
CASSFSTTTGELFF
TGTGCCAGCAGCTTCAGTACCACCACCGGGGAGCTGTTTTTT
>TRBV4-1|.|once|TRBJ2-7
CASSQVGQSSYEQYF
TGCGCCAGCAGCCAAGTCGGTCAGAGCTCCTACGAGCAGTACTTC
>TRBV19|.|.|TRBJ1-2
CASSIAGQGGYGYTF
TGTGCCAGTAGTATAGCTGGCCAGGGCGGCTATGGCTACACCTTC
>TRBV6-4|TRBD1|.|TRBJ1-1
CASRIRQGDTEAFF
TGTGCCAGCAGAATCAGACAGGGCGACACTGAAGCTTTCTTT
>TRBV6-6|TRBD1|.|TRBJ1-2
CASSYGQGDFYGYTF
TGTGCCAGCAGTTACGGTCAGGGGGACTTCTATGGCTACACCTTC
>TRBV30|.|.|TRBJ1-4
CAWSVQGGEKLFF
TGTGCCTGGAGTGTACAGGGAGGTGAAAAACTGTTTTTT
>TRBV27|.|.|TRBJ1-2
CASSSQQGRDGYTF
TGTGCCAGCAGTTCACAGCAGGGGAGGGATGGCTACACCTTC